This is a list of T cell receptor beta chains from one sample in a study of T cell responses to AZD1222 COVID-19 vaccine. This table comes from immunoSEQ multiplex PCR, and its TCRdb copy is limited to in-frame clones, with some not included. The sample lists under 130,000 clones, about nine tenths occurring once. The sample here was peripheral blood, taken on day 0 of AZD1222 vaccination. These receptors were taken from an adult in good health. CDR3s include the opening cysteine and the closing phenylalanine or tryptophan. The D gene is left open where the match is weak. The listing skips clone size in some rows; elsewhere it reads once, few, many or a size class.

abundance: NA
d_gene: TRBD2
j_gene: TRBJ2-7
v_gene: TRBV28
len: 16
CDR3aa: CASSSTGLAGSYEQYF
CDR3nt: TGTGCCAGCAGTTCGACAGGACTAGCGGGGAGCTACGAGCAGTACTTC

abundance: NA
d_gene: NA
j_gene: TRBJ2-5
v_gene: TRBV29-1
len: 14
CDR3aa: CSVDAASGGETQYF
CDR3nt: TGCAGCGTTGATGCTGCGTCAGGAGGGGAGACCCAGTACTTC

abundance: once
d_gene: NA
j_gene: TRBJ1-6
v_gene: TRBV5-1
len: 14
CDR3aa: CASSLEGNNSPLHF
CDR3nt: TGCGCCAGCAGCTTGGAAGGGAACAATTCACCCCTCCACTTT

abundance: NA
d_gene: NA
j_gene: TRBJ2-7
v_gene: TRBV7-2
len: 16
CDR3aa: CASSLIGSDYSYEQYF
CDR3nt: TGTGCCAGCAGCTTAATCGGCAGCGACTACTCCTACGAGCAGTACTTC

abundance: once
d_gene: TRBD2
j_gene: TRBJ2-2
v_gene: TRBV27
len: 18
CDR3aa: CASSLFGTSGKSGGELFF
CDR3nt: TGTGCCAGCAGTTTATTTGGGACTAGCGGGAAATCTGGCGGGGAGCTGTTTTTT

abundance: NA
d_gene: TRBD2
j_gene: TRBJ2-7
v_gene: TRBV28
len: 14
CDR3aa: CASLEREGRHEQYF
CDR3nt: TGTGCCAGCTTGGAGCGGGAGGGTAGGCACGAGCAGTACTTC

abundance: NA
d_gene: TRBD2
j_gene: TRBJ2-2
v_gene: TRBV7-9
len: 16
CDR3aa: CASSHLSGANTGELFF
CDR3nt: TGTGCCAGCAGCCACTTGAGCGGGGCGAACACCGGGGAGCTGTTTTTT

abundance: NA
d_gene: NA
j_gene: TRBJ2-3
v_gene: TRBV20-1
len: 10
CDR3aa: CSTPGTDLYF
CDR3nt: TGCAGTACCCCTGGGACCGATCTGTATTTT

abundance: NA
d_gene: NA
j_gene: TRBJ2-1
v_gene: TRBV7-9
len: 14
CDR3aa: CASSPGLALSEQFF
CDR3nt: TGTGCCAGCAGCCCTGGACTGGCCCTGAGTGAGCAGTTCTTC

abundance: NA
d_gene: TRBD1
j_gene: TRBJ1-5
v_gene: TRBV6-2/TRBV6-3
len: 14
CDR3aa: CASSTNRGQQPQHF
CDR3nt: TGTGCCAGCAGTACTAACAGGGGGCAGCAGCCCCAGCATTTT

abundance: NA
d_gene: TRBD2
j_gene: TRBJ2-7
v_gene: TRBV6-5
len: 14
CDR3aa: CASSFGTSIHEQYF
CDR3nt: TGTGCCAGCAGTTTCGGGACTAGTATCCACGAGCAGTACTTC

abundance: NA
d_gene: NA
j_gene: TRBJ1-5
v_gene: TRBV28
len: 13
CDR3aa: CASSLAGSQPQHF
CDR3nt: TGTGCCAGCAGTTTAGCCGGGTCCCAGCCCCAGCATTTT

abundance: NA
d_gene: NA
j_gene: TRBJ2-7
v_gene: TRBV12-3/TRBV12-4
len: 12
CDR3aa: CASSLGAYEQYF
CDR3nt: TGTGCCAGCAGTCTGGGCGCCTACGAGCAGTACTTC

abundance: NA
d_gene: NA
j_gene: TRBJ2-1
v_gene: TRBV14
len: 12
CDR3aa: CASSQTGTLQFF
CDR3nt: TGTGCCAGCAGCCAGACAGGGACTCTGCAGTTCTTC

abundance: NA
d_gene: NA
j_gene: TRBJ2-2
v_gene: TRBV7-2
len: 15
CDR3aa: CASSLVAGTTGELFF
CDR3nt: TGTGCCAGCAGCTTAGTGGCAGGGACCACCGGGGAGCTGTTTTTT

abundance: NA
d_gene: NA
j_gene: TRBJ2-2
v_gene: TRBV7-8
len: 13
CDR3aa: CASSQGNTGELFF
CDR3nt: TGTGCCAGCAGCCAGGGGAACACCGGGGAGCTGTTTTTT

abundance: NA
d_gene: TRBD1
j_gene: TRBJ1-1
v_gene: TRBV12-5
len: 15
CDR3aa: CASGSPGQANTEAFF
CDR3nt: TGTGCTAGTGGTTCCCCGGGACAGGCGAACACTGAAGCTTTCTTT

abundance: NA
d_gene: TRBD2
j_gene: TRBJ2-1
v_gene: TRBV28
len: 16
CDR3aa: CASSFLAGATYNEQFF
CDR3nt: TGTGCCAGCAGTTTCCTAGCGGGAGCCACCTACAATGAGCAGTTCTTC

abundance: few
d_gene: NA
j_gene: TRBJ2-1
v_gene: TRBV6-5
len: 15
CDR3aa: CASSPSIADNNEQFF
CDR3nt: TGTGCCAGCAGTCCTTCCATTGCGGATAACAATGAGCAGTTCTTC

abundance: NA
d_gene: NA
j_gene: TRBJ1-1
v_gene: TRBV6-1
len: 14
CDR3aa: CASSEKGSHTEAFF
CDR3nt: TGTGCCAGCAGTGAAAAAGGATCCCACACTGAAGCTTTCTTT

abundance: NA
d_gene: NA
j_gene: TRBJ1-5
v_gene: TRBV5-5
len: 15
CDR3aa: CASSLGTLDNQPQHF
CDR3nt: TGTGCCAGCAGCTTGGGGACACTGGACAATCAGCCCCAGCATTTT

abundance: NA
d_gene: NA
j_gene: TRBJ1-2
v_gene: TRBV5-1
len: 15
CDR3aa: CASSPSRPGDYGYTF
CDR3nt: TGCGCCAGCAGCCCATCCCGGCCGGGGGACTATGGCTACACCTTC

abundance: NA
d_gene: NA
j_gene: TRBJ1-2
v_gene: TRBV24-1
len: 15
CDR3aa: CATSDLETDFEGYTF
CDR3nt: TGTGCCACCAGTGATTTGGAAACAGATTTTGAGGGCTACACCTTC

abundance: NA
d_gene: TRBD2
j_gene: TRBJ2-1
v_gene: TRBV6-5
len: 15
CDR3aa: CASRQLAETYNEQFF
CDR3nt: TGTGCCAGCAGGCAACTAGCGGAAACCTACAATGAGCAGTTCTTC

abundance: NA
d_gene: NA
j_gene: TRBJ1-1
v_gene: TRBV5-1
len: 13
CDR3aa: CASSLDMNTEAFF
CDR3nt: TGCGCCAGCAGCTTGGACATGAACACTGAAGCTTTCTTT

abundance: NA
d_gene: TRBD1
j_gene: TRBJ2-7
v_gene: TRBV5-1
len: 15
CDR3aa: CASSAQGPTSYEQYF
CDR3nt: TGCGCCAGCAGCGCACAGGGGCCTACATCCTACGAGCAGTACTTC

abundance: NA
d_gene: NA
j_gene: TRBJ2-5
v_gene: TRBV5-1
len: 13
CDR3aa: CASSLAGTGTQYF
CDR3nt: TGCGCCAGCAGCTTGGCCGGAACGGGCACCCAGTACTTC

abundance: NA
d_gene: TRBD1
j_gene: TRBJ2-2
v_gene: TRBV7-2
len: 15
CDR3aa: CACTTGTGDGGELFF
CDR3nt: TGTGCCTGCACAACCGGGACAGGGGACGGCGGGGAGCTGTTTTTT

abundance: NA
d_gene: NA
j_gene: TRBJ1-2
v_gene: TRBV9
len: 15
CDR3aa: CASSVTPSHNYGYTF
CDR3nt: TGTGCCAGCAGCGTAACACCCTCTCATAACTATGGCTACACCTTC

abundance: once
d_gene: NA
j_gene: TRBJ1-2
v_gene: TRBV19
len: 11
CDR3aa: CASSNNYGYTF
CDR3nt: TGTGCCAGTAGTAATAACTATGGCTACACCTTC

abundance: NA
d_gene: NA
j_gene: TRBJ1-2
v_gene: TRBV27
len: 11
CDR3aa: CASSQGDGYTF
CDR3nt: TGTGCCAGCAGTCAAGGGGATGGCTACACCTTC

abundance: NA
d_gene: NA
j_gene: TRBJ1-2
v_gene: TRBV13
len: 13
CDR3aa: CASSLRGGYGYTF
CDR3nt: TGTGCCAGCAGCTTACGGGGAGGCTATGGCTACACCTTC

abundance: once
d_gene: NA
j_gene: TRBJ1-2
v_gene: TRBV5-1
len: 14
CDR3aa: CASSLSPEIYGYTF
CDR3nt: TGCGCCAGCAGCTTGAGTCCGGAAATCTATGGCTACACCTTC

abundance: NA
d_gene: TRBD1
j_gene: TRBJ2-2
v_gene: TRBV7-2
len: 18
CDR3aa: CASSSILVRGRNTGELFF
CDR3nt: TGTGCCAGCAGTTCAATACTCGTCAGGGGGAGGAACACCGGGGAGCTGTTTTTT